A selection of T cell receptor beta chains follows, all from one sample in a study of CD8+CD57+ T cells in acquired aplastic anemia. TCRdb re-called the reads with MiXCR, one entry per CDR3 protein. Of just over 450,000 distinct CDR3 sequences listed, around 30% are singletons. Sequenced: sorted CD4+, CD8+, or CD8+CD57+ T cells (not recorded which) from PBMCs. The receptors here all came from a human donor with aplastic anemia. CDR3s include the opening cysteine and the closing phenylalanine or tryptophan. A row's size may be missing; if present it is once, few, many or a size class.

CASSFRSGYGYTF,TRBJ1-2,many,TRBV6-1
CASSISYTEAFF,TRBJ1-1,many,TRBV19
CAIRDNEQFF,TRBJ2-1,many,TRBV10-3
CASSSTEDQPQHF,TRBJ1-5,many,TRBV7-9
CSVLLAGVDETQYF,TRBJ2-5,many,TRBV29-1
CASSVFRDRGLSDTQYF,TRBJ2-3,-,TRBV9
CASSQVLGTGELFF,TRBJ2-2,few,TRBV4-1
CASSPLGRADTQYF,TRBJ2-3,many,TRBV7-2
CASSVEAGGYTF,TRBJ1-2,once,TRBV9
CASSPGLSYNQPQHF,TRBJ1-5,few,TRBV9
CSVEEGRYGYTF,TRBJ1-2,many,TRBV29-1
CASSYTSQGMNAEAFF,TRBJ1-1,-,TRBV6-5
CASSVDSDDSYNEQFF,TRBJ2-1,-,TRBV9
CASRLQGAGTEAFF,TRBJ1-1,-,TRBV2
CATSRRTGGETQYF,TRBJ2-5,many,TRBV15
CASLTSGSYEQYF,TRBJ2-7,many,TRBV6-1
CASSLRTSTTDTQYF,TRBJ2-3,-,TRBV5-1
CASKFDPVGAEQYF,TRBJ2-7,-,TRBV5-1
CASSASPSGAYEQYF,TRBJ2-7,-,TRBV25-1
CAITTGYEQYF,TRBJ2-7,-,TRBV6-1
CASSRQALNTEAFF,TRBJ1-1,many,TRBV2
CSANRQGGPGELFF,TRBJ2-2,-,TRBV20-1
CSATMTSPTYNEQFF,TRBJ2-1,once,TRBV20-1
CASSLAAHEQYF,TRBJ2-7,few,TRBV7-9
CASSEEGDEQFF,TRBJ2-1,many,TRBV19
CASSANSPLHF,TRBJ1-6,many,TRBV25-1
CASSSGQGTEAFF,TRBJ1-1,-,TRBV5-1